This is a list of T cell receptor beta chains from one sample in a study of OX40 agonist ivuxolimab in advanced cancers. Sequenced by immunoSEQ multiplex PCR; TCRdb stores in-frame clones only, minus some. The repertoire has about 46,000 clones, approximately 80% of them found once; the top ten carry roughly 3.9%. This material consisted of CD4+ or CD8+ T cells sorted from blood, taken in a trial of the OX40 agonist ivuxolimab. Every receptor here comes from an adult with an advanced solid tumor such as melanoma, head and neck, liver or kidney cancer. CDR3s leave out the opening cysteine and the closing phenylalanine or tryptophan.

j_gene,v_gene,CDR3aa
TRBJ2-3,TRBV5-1,ASSPGQNTDTQY
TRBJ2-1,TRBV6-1,ASSRVAGSHEQF
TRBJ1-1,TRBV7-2,ASSLDPGTEAF
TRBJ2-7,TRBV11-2,ASSLSSGGAHEQY
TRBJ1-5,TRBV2,ASSQVTENQPQH
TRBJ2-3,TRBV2,AKRTGGANTQY
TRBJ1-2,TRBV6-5,ASSYRVSGGAAGYT
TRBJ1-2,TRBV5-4,ASSLGQVFYGYT
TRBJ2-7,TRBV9,ASSLGLGGSYEQY
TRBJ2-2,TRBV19,ASKIIGQVTGELF
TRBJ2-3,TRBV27,ASSPVKGPRLSTDTQY
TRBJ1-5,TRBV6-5,ASSGIGGHQPQH
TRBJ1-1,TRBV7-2,ASSLRGMNTEAF
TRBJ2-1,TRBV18,ASSPSAGVSNEQF
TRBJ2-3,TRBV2,ASSKIRGQVTDTQY
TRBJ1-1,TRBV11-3,AITARRGAPRAF
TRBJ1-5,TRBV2,ASSGTGKNQPQH
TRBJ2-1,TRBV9,ASSVATYNEQF
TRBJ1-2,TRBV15,ATSRQGNYGYT
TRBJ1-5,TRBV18,ASTSDRASNQPQH